This T cell receptor (beta chain) was sequenced during a study of T cell responses to AZD1222 COVID-19 vaccine. In its sample, this clone was seen once. Its target is unknown. Study findings and constraints: No day 14 peak samples; only post-peak repertoires were characterized.

Data came from immunoSEQ multiplex PCR; TCRdb stores just in-frame clones and leaves some out. The sample consists of 250,000 to 300,000 clones, about 94% of them appearing once. The germline V and J ends were trimmed by 4 bases and 2 bases, with 9 bases remaining between them. Germline CDR1 reads LNHDA; CDR2 reads SQIVND (reference sequence). The CDR3 runs 15 residues. This clonotype was sampled from an adult who received the AZD1222 COVID-19 vaccine. The chain combines TRBV19 with TRBJ2-6; D gene ambiguous. Sample: peripheral blood, taken 28 days after the second AZD1222 dose. The DNA for the CDR3 is TGTGCCAGTAGTACGATTGAGGCTGGGGCCAACGTCCTGACTTTC. Its protein is CASSTIEAGANVLTF.